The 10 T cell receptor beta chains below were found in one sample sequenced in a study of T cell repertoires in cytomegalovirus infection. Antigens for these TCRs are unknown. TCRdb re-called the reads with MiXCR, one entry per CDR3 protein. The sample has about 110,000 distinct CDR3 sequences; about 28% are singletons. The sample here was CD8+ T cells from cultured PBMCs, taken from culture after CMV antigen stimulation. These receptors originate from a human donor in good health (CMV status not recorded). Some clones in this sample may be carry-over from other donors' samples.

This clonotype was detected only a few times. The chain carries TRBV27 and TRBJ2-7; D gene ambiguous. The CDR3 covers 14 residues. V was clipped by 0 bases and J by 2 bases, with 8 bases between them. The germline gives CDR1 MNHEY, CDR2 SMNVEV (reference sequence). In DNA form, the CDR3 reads TGTGCCAGCAGTTTATCAGCAGCCCCCTACGAGCAGTACTTC. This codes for CASSLSAAPYEQYF.

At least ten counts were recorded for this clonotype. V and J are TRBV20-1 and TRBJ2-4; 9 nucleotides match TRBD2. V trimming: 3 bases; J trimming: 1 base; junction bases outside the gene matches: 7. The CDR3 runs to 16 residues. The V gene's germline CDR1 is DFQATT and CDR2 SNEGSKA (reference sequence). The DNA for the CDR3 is TGCAGTGCTAGGGAGCGGGGGGCGAAGGCCAAAAACATTCAGTACTTC. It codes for CSARERGAKAKNIQYF.

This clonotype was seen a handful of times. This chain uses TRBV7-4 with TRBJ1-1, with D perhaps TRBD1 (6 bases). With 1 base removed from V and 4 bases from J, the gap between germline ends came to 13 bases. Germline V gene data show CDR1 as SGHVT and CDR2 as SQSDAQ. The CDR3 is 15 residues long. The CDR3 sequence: CASSLDTGRITEAFF. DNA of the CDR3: TGTGCCAGCAGCTTAGATACAGGGCGGATCACTGAAGCTTTCTTT. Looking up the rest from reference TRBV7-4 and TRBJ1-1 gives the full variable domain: GAGVSQSPRYKVAKRGRDVALRCDSISGHVTLYWYRQTLGQGSEVLTYSQSDAQRDKSGRPSGRFSAERPERSVSTLKIQRTEQGDSAVYLCASSLDTGRITEAFFGQGTRLTVV.

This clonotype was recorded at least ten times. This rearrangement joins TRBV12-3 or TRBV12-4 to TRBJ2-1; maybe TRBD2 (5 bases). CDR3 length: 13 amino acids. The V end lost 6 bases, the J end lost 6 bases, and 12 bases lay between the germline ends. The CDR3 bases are TGTGCCAGCAGCCCGGAGGAATTCAATGAGCAGTTCTTC. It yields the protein CASSPEEFNEQFF.

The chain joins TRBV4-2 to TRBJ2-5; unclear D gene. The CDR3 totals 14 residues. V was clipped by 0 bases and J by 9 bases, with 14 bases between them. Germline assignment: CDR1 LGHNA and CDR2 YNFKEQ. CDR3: CASSQDLCKRAQYF. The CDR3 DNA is TGTGCCAGCAGCCAAGATTTATGCAAACGGGCCCAGTACTTC.

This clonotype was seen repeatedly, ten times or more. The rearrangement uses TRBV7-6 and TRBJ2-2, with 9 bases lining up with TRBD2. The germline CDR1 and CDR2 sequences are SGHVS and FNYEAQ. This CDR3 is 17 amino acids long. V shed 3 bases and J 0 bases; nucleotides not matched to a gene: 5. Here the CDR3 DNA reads TGTGCCAGCAGCTTTGCGGGGGGGCGATCGAACACCGGGGAGCTGTTTTTT. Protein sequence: CASSFAGGRSNTGELFF.

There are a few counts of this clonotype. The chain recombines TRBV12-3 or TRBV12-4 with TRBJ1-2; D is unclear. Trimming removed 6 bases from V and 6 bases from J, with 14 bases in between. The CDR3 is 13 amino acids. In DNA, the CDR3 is TGTGCCAGCAGCCCTATATTAGGCAATGGCTACACCTTC. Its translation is CASSPILGNGYTF.

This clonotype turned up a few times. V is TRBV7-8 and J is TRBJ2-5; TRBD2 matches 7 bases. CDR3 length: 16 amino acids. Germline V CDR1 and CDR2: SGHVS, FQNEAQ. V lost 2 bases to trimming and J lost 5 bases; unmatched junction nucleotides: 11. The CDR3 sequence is CASSLSSGEYGETQYF. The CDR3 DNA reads TGTGCCAGCAGCTTATCCAGCGGGGAGTACGGGGAGACCCAGTACTTC.

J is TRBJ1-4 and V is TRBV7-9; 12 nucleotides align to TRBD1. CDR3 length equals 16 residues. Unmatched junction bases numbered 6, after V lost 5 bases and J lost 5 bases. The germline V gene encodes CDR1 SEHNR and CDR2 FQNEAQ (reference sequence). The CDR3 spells CASSVGTGGVNEKLFF. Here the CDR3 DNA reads TGTGCCAGCAGCGTGGGGACAGGGGGCGTGAATGAAAAACTGTTTTTT.

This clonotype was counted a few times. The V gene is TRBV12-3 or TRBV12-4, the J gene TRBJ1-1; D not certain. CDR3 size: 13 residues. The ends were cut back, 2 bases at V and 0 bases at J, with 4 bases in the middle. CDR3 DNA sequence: TGTGCCAGCAGTTTATGGCTGAACACTGAAGCTTTCTTT. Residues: CASSLWLNTEAFF.